This T cell receptor (beta chain) was captured in a study of cytomegalovirus exposure and HLA in healthy donors. Overall study results and limits: About 87% or about 30% of the time was how often most TCR beta V segments were productive, according to an earlier analysis. It was confirmed in vitro that a few of the CMV-associated chains were specific for CMV antigens.

Comments on this clone: As yet, its antigen is unknown.

The PCR had 60 Vbeta and 13 Jbeta primers. Using immunoSEQ multiplex PCR, the repertoire was profiled, and TCRdb retains in-frame clones only, with some absent. The table includes around 140,000 clones, roughly four fifths detected once. Donors were nominally healthy when sampled, though unrecorded immune exposures were likely. This CDR3 is built from 14 residues. Germline V lookup: CDR1 SGHVS, CDR2 FQNEAQ. Trimming removed 4 bases from V and 4 bases from J, with 13 bases in between. The chain joins TRBV7-8 to TRBJ1-1, with a possible D match to TRBD1 (6 bases). The sequencing sample was made of PBMCs. This clonotype originated in a woman aged 55-70 years in good health and CMV-seropositive. Written as DNA, the CDR3 is TGTGCCAGCAGCTCAACAGGGAGCGGCACTGAAGCTTTCTTT. Protein: CASSSTGSGTEAFF.